This TCR beta chain was identified during a study of CD8 T cells in Susac syndrome. Reverse transcription of roughly 0.5 to 1 ug RNA was carried out with random hexamers. TCRdb analysed the immunoSEQ multiplex PCR reads with MiXCR anew, one entry per CDR3 protein. The sample has around 170,000 distinct CDR3 sequences, roughly 92% seen once; the top ten hold over 0.095%. This CDR3 has 16 amino acids. Germline V gene data show CDR1 as SGHDN and CDR2 as FVKESK. The V end lost 1 base, the J end lost 6 bases, and 18 bases lay between the germline ends. Sequencing of TCR beta, carried out with a high-throughput approach, was applied to CD8+ and CD4+ T cells from the blood.

This sequence originates from a human donor with Susac syndrome. Sequences were obtained from CD4+ T cells from PBMCs. The chain joins TRBV14 to TRBJ1-2; D uncertain. The CDR3 DNA reads TGTGCCAGCAGCCAAGCTCCCGGCGGGGTCGCGGATGGCTACACCTTC. Translated: CASSQAPGGVADGYTF.